These 32 T cell receptor beta chains came from one sample sequenced in a study of blood T cell repertoires in COVID-19. Some clones are missing from TCRdb's copy, which holds only in-frame ones; the method was immunoSEQ multiplex PCR. The data hold roughly 300,000 clones, with about nine tenths observed a single time. The material sequenced was peripheral blood. Every receptor here comes from a woman aged 25 to 39 with COVID-19, enrolled during active disease.

The genes are TRBV7-8 and TRBJ2-1, with D hard to call. The CDR3 has 16 amino acids. Looked up from germline, CDR1 is SGHVS and CDR2 is FQNEAQ. Trimming shortened V by 1 base and J by 8 bases, and 18 bases separated the two germline ends. Here the CDR3 reads CASSLVVGSATDEQFF. CDR3 coding DNA: TGTGCCAGCAGCTTAGTAGTCGGGTCGGCGACCGATGAGCAGTTCTTC. Together with reference TRBV7-8 and TRBJ2-1, the CDR3 gives the full variable domain: GAGVSQSPRYKVAKRGQDVALRCDPISGHVSLFWYQQALGQGPEFLTYFQNEAQLDKSGLPSDRFFAERPEGSVSTLKIQRTQQEDSAVYLCASSLVVGSATDEQFFGPGTRLTVL.

This chain connects TRBV5-6 to TRBJ1-5, with 8 bases matching TRBD1. This CDR3 spans 15 amino acids. Trimming at V came to 4 bases and at J to 1 base, leaving 4 bases not matched to a gene. The germline V gene has CDR1 SGHDT and CDR2 YYEEEE. The CDR3 loop reads CASSRTGRSNQPQHF. In nucleotides, the CDR3 is TGTGCCAGCAGCCGGACAGGGAGGAGCAATCAGCCCCAGCATTTT. Filled out from reference TRBV5-6 and TRBJ1-5, the complete variable domain reads DAGVTQSPTHLIKTRGQQVTLRCSPKSGHDTVSWYQQALGQGPQFIFQYYEEEERQRGNFPDRFSGHQFPNYSSELNVNALLLGDSALYLCASSRTGRSNQPQHFGDGTRLSIL.

The chain links TRBV5-1 to TRBJ2-6; 7 bases fit TRBD1. The CDR3 runs 17 residues. Germline values: CDR1 SGHRS, CDR2 YFSETQ. V lost 3 bases, J lost 0 bases, and 6 bases stayed unmatched. As DNA, the CDR3 is TGCGCCAGCAGCTGGGGACAGACCCCCTCTGGGGCCAACGTCCTGACTTTC. It is translated as CASSWGQTPSGANVLTF. The complete variable domain, with remaining parts taken from reference TRBV5-1 and TRBJ2-6, reads KAGVTQTPRYLIKTRGQQVTLSCSPISGHRSVSWYQQTPGQGLQFLFEYFSETQRNKGNFPGRFSGRQFSNSRSEMNVSTLELGDSALYLCASSWGQTPSGANVLTFGAGSRLTVL.

This chain connects TRBV6-2 or TRBV6-3 to TRBJ1-2, with D perhaps matching TRBD1 (6 bases). The V end was cut by 8 bases, the J end by 8 bases, with 15 bases between. CDR3 length equals 12 residues. Per the germline V gene, CDR1 is MNHEY and CDR2 is SVGEGT. The CDR3 protein is CASRPGAEGYTF. The DNA for the CDR3 is TGTGCCAGCCGCCCGGGGGCTGAGGGCTACACCTTC.

To note about this clone: This specimen includes other DNA sequences encoding the same CDR3. This chain uses TRBV12-3 or TRBV12-4 with TRBJ2-7; D uncertain. Trimming removed 1 base from V and 3 bases from J, with 7 bases in between. The CDR3 has 13 residues. Here the CDR3 DNA reads TGTGCCAGCAGTTTAGTGGAGAGCTACGAGCAGTACTTC. Protein: CASSLVESYEQYF.

This rearrangement joins TRBV11-2 to TRBJ1-2; D gene ambiguous. CDR1 is SGHAT and CDR2 is FQNNGV in the germline V gene. Trimming cost V 1 base and J 2 bases, with 8 bases left between them. This CDR3 spans 14 amino acids. The CDR3: CASSLGAVNYGYTF. CDR3 in DNA: TGTGCCAGCAGCTTAGGGGCAGTAAACTATGGCTACACCTTC.

CDR3 DNA sequence: TGTGCCACGGACTATGGCTACACCTTC. Translation: CATDYGYTF. V is TRBV7-9 and J is TRBJ1-2; D gene unclear. Germline lookup yields CDR1 SEHNR and CDR2 FQNEAQ (reference sequence). The CDR3 runs to 9 residues. V lost 10 bases and J 3 bases, leaving 3 bases between the germline ends.

This chain links TRBV15 with TRBJ1-1, with TRBD1 as a possible D gene (5 bases). V lost 0 bases to trimming and J lost 7 bases, with 21 bases between them. The germline gives CDR1 LNHNV, CDR2 YYDKDF (reference sequence). The CDR3 consists of 17 residues. The CDR3 nucleotides are TGTGCCACCAGCAGAGATATTCGGGGGTCAAACGGCCATGAAGCTTTCTTT. As protein: CATSRDIRGSNGHEAFF.

This rearrangement joins TRBV7-2 to TRBJ1-2; 8 bases agree with TRBD1. The ends lost 5 bases at V and 6 bases at J; junction bases unmatched: 14. This CDR3 is built from 16 residues. The germline CDR1 and CDR2 sequences are SGHTA and FQGNSA. CDR3 residues: CASSRTGTIILDGYTF. The CDR3 DNA reads TGTGCCAGCAGCAGGACAGGGACCATTATCCTCGATGGCTACACCTTC.

This chain uses TRBV7-8 with TRBJ2-3, with 8 bases fitting TRBD2. The CDR3 length is 13 residues. The V segment lost 2 bases and the J segment 8 bases; nucleotides outside the gene matches: 3. Germline CDR1 SGHVS, CDR2 FQNEAQ. The CDR3 DNA reads TGTGCCAGCAGCTTATCAAGCGGGGGTACGCAGTATTTT. It codes for CASSLSSGGTQYF.

The chain carries TRBV19 and TRBJ2-2; D is undetermined. V was trimmed by 3 bases and J by 7 bases, leaving 9 bases between them. The V gene's germline CDR1 is LNHDA and CDR2 SQIVND (reference sequence). CDR3 size: 13 residues. The CDR3 spells CASSIQKDGELFF. The CDR3 coding sequence is TGTGCCAGTAGTATCCAGAAAGACGGGGAGCTGTTTTTT. Looking up the rest from reference TRBV19 and TRBJ2-2 gives the full variable domain: DGGITQSPKYLFRKEGQNVTLSCEQNLNHDAMYWYRQDPGQGLRLIYYSQIVNDFQKGDIAEGYSVSREKKESFPLTVTSAQKNPTAFYLCASSIQKDGELFFGEGSRLTVL.

V and J are TRBV13 and TRBJ2-3; TRBD2 matches 9 bases. This CDR3 region has 17 residues. The germline V gene has CDR1 PRHDT and CDR2 FYEKMQ (reference sequence). Losses at the gene ends were 4 bases for V and 1 base for J; bases not matched to a gene: 9. CDR3 nucleotides: TGTGCCAGCAGCTCAACCCTCTCTAGCGGGGGCACAGATACGCAGTATTTT. Translating it yields CASSSTLSSGGTDTQYF.

The rearrangement links TRBV4-2 to TRBJ1-5; a possible D gene is TRBD1 (5 bases). V gave up 0 bases and J gave up 4 bases, with 19 bases separating them. The CDR3 has 18 amino acids. Germline CDR1 reads LGHNA; CDR2 reads YNFKEQ. CDR3 amino acids: CASSQDLGSGEGNQPQHF. In DNA form, the CDR3 reads TGTGCCAGCAGCCAAGATCTTGGCTCGGGGGAGGGGAATCAGCCCCAGCATTTT.

The chain is built from TRBV19 and TRBJ1-3, with a tentative D call TRBD1 (6 bases). The germline V gene has CDR1 LNHDA and CDR2 SQIVND (reference sequence). V shed 4 bases and J shed 2 bases, with 15 bases lying between them. The CDR3 is 16 amino acids. CDR3: CASSTFLQGPGNTIYF. The CDR3 nucleotides read TGTGCCAGTAGTACGTTTCTACAGGGACCTGGAAACACCATATATTTT.

This sequence joins TRBV3-1 (or the pseudogene TRBV3-2) and TRBJ2-1; TRBD1 matches 7 bases. CDR3 size: 15 residues. The germline V gene encodes CDR1 LGHDT and CDR2 YNNKEL (reference sequence). The junction had 3 bases not matched to a gene; V was cut back by 1 base and J by 3 bases. This chain's CDR3 is CASSQGQGFYNEQFF. The CDR3 DNA sequence: TGTGCCAGCAGCCAAGGACAGGGATTCTACAATGAGCAGTTCTTC.

The CDR3 loop is CASSFGQGAGLKAFF. The CDR3 nucleotides read TGCGCCAGCAGCTTCGGACAGGGGGCCGGTCTGAAAGCTTTCTTT. The genes are TRBV5-1 and TRBJ1-1; 11 bases line up with TRBD1. The CDR3 loop spans 15 amino acids. The V segment lost 2 bases and the J segment 9 bases; nucleotides outside the gene matches: 9. Germline loops: CDR1 SGHRS, CDR2 YFSETQ.

The chain joins TRBV7-9 to TRBJ1-2; a possible D gene is TRBD1 (5 bases). The germline V gene encodes CDR1 SEHNR and CDR2 FQNEAQ (reference sequence). V was clipped by 5 bases and J by 6 bases, with 16 bases between them. There are 14 residues in the CDR3. The CDR3 here is CASSILGVENGYTF. For the CDR3, the DNA is TGTGCCAGCAGCATCCTAGGGGTGGAGAATGGCTACACCTTC.

The chain has TRBV2 and TRBJ1-2; 10 positions match TRBD1. The ends lost 6 bases at V and 1 base at J; junction bases unmatched: 2. This CDR3 is built from 14 residues. Per germline, CDR1 SNHLY and CDR2 FYNNEI. The CDR3 region has the DNA TGTGCCAGCAGCGGACAGGGGGATAACTATGGCTACACCTTC. Encoded protein: CASSGQGDNYGYTF. The full variable domain, its missing parts supplied by reference TRBV2 and TRBJ1-2, is EPEVTQTPSHQVTQMGQEVILRCVPISNHLYFYWYRQILGQKVEFLVSFYNNEISEKSEIFDDQFSVERPDGSNFTLKIRSTKLEDSAMYFCASSGQGDNYGYTFGSGTRLTVV.

In DNA form, the CDR3 reads TGTGCCACCTCGGTCGGTAATTCACCCCTCCACTTT. It codes for CATSVGNSPLHF. The chain recombines TRBV19 with TRBJ1-6; D is unclear. The germline V gene has CDR1 LNHDA and CDR2 SQIVND (reference sequence). V lost 10 bases, J lost 6 bases, and 10 bases lay in between. This CDR3 comprises 12 residues.

The chain joins TRBV18 to TRBJ2-1, with TRBD1 matching 8 bases. The germline gives CDR1 KGHSH, CDR2 LQKENI. J gave up 0 bases and V 4 bases, and 5 bases lay outside the gene matches. CDR3 length: 16 residues. The CDR3 nucleotides read TGTGCCAGCTCACAGAGACAGGGGCCCTCCTACAATGAGCAGTTCTTC. As protein: CASSQRQGPSYNEQFF.

J is TRBJ2-7 and V is TRBV6-2 or TRBV6-3, with 13 positions matching TRBD2. The CDR3 length is 17 residues. In germline, CDR1 is MNHEY, CDR2 SVGEGT. V lost 6 bases, J lost 2 bases, and 10 bases stayed unmatched. The CDR3 DNA reads TGTGCCAGCAGCAAACTAGCGGGGGGGATACGAACCTACGAGCAGTACGTC. Its protein product is CASSKLAGGIRTYEQYV.

This clone was counted a single time. The J gene is TRBJ1-2, the V gene TRBV12-3 or TRBV12-4; D call uncertain. The length of the CDR3 is 12 residues. Trimming pared 3 bases from V and 8 bases from J, leaving 10 bases between. The DNA of the CDR3 is TGTGCCAGCAGTTTGTACGGGAACGGCTACACCTTC. This gives the protein CASSLYGNGYTF.

Remarks on this clone: The junction shows a germline mismatch at one end, possibly a read error. This rearrangement joins TRBV7-2 to TRBJ2-2, with a possible D match to TRBD2 (5 bases). The CDR3 sequence is 13 residues long. CDR1 is SGHTA, CDR2 FQGNSA, per germline. The CDR3 loop reads CASSLADNFRRVF. In DNA, the CDR3 is TGTGCCAGCAGCTTAGCCGACAACTTTCGGCGGGTTTTT.

The chain recombines TRBV5-1 with TRBJ1-3; 7 nucleotides align to TRBD1. The trim removed 4 bases at V and 3 bases at J, leaving 4 bases unmatched. Germline CDR1 is SGHRS and CDR2 is YFSETQ. The CDR3 totals 14 residues. The CDR3 spells CASSAGQNGNTIYF. The CDR3 nucleotides read TGCGCCAGCAGCGCGGGACAGAATGGAAACACCATATATTTT. Full variable domain (remainder filled in from reference TRBV5-1 and TRBJ1-3): KAGVTQTPRYLIKTRGQQVTLSCSPISGHRSVSWYQQTPGQGLQFLFEYFSETQRNKGNFPGRFSGRQFSNSRSEMNVSTLELGDSALYLCASSAGQNGNTIYFGEGSWLTVV.

This clone was observed a few times. V usage is TRBV14 and J usage is TRBJ2-1; no firm D call. The CDR3 is made up of 12 amino acids. Trimming pared 1 base from V and 14 bases from J, leaving 12 bases between. The germline gives CDR1 SGHDN, CDR2 FVKESK. The DNA for the CDR3 is TGTGCCAGCAGCCAAGGGTCCGGCGGAAAGTTCTTC. This gives the protein CASSQGSGGKFF.

The chain carries TRBV14 and TRBJ2-5; 9 nucleotides match TRBD1. Trimming at V came to 0 bases and at J to 5 bases, leaving 7 bases not matched to a gene. Germline CDR1 SGHDN, CDR2 FVKESK. CDR3 size: 16 residues. The CDR3 spells CASSQDVGTGYETQYF. The CDR3 nucleotides read TGTGCCAGCAGCCAAGATGTCGGGACAGGGTATGAGACCCAGTACTTC.

J is TRBJ1-1 and V is TRBV5-6; 8 nucleotides line up with TRBD1. Germline V gives CDR1 SGHDT, CDR2 YYEEEE. V gave up 3 bases and J gave up 3 bases; unmatched junction bases: 1. This CDR3 is built from 13 residues. CDR3 in DNA: TGTGCCAGCAGCTCGGACAGGGACACTGAAGCTTTCTTT. Protein sequence: CASSSDRDTEAFF.

This chain connects TRBV19 to TRBJ2-1; 7 bases fit TRBD2. The CDR3 sequence is 15 residues long. Trimming cost V 7 bases and J 0 bases; bases outside gene matches: 6. Germline V gene lookup returns CDR1 LNHDA and CDR2 SQIVND (reference sequence). The CDR3 reads CASKSSGFSYNEQFF. CDR3 nucleotide sequence: TGTGCCAGTAAGAGTAGCGGGTTCTCCTACAATGAGCAGTTCTTC.

The CDR3 loop is CASSLTEINTEAFF. The CDR3 DNA follows: TGTGCCAGCTCGCTTACAGAAATAAACACTGAAGCTTTCTTT. The chain carries TRBV18 and TRBJ1-1; D gene unclear. The germline gives CDR1 KGHSH, CDR2 LQKENI. Trimming pared 6 bases from V and 2 bases from J, leaving 13 bases between. The CDR3 runs 14 residues.

V and J are TRBV6-5 and TRBJ2-1; D is possibly TRBD1 (5 bases). Germline V gene lookup returns CDR1 MNHEY and CDR2 SVGAGI. The CDR3 has 14 amino acids. The V gene lost 6 bases and the J gene lost 4 bases, with 13 bases spanning the gap. The CDR3 nucleotides are TGTGCCAGCAGCTGGGGCTCTGAGTACAATGAGCAGTTCTTC. Translating gives CASSWGSEYNEQFF.

V gene TRBV28 combines with J gene TRBJ1-2; a possible D gene is TRBD1 (5 bases). Germline lookup yields CDR1 MDHEN and CDR2 SYDVKM. This CDR3 contains 15 residues. V was clipped by 3 bases and J by 7 bases, with 18 bases between them. The CDR3 sequence: CASSFQGSYVSGYTF. In nucleotides, the CDR3 is TGTGCCAGCAGTTTTCAGGGCAGCTATGTATCTGGCTACACCTTC.

The CDR3 reads CASSPGGEGYEQYV. CDR3 coding DNA: TGTGCCAGCTCACCAGGGGGGGAGGGCTACGAGCAGTACGTC. The V call is TRBV18, the J call TRBJ2-7; TRBD2 matches at 7 bases. The V gene's germline CDR1 is KGHSH and CDR2 LQKENI. The junction had 4 bases not matched to a gene; V was cut back by 2 bases and J by 3 bases. This CDR3 comprises 14 residues.